These T cell receptor beta chains were read from a single sample in a study of cytomegalovirus exposure and HLA in healthy donors. Here immunoSEQ multiplex PCR was the method, and the copy in TCRdb shows in-frame clones only, minus some. The profile shows around 230,000 clones, 70% to 90% of them singletons. Input material: PBMCs. These receptors originate from a girl aged 2 to 10 in good health and CMV-seronegative. The CDR3 runs from the conserved cysteine through the conserved F or W. The D gene is left open where the match is weak. Not all rows give a size; the values are once, few, many and, for expanded clones, a class.

v_call	clone_size	j_call	d_call	cdr3_aa	cdr3_nt
TRBV6-6	.	TRBJ2-1	.	CASRPPSPAGGYEQFF	TGTGCCAGCAGACCACCCTCCCCGGCGGGTGGGTATGAGCAGTTCTTC
TRBV7-6	once	TRBJ2-5	TRBD2	CASSSTSGGAETQYF	TGTGCCAGCAGCTCGACTAGCGGGGGGGCCGAGACCCAGTACTTC
TRBV4-2	.	TRBJ2-7	TRBD2	CTSSQDTAGVAYEQYF	TGTACCAGCAGCCAAGATACCGCGGGAGTGGCTTACGAGCAGTACTTC
TRBV7-9	.	TRBJ2-1	.	CASSSRTPEQFF	TGTGCCAGCAGCTCGAGGACTCCTGAGCAGTTCTTC
TRBV20-1	.	TRBJ1-2	.	CSVPQGRGYTF	TGCAGTGTCCCACAGGGACGTGGCTACACCTTC
TRBV6-5	.	TRBJ1-1	.	CASSHRVNTEAFF	TGTGCCAGCAGCCACAGGGTGAACACTGAAGCTTTCTTT
TRBV29-1	.	TRBJ2-7	.	CSALTGNYEQYF	TGCAGCGCCCTTACAGGGAACTACGAGCAGTACTTC
TRBV5-1	.	TRBJ1-2	TRBD1	CASSQTGDGYTF	TGCGCCAGCAGCCAGACAGGGGACGGCTACACCTTC
TRBV18	once	TRBJ2-1	TRBD2	CASSPRGRGEQFF	TGTGCCAGCTCACCACGGGGGAGGGGTGAGCAGTTCTTC
TRBV4-1	.	TRBJ2-2	TRBD2	CASSQKGGLAATGELFF	TGCGCCAGCAGCCAAAAAGGGGGACTAGCGGCCACCGGGGAGCTGTTTTTT
TRBV30	.	TRBJ2-7	.	CAWSEVAYEQYF	TGTGCCTGGAGCGAAGTAGCCTACGAGCAGTACTTC
TRBV6-1	.	TRBJ2-1	.	CASRAYAGLDNEQFF	TGTGCCAGCAGGGCCTATGCGGGCCTTGATAATGAGCAGTTCTTC
TRBV6-6	.	TRBJ1-1	.	CASSYAGAEAFF	TGTGCCAGCAGTTACGCAGGGGCTGAAGCTTTCTTT